This entry lists 22 T cell receptor beta chains sequenced from one sample in a study of human T cells and chemical hapten exposure. Time point reported: pre-sensitization, week 0. The treatment: therapeutic diphenylcyclopropenone sensitization with weekly scalp DPC. MiXCR was run by TCRdb on the RACE reads, yielding one entry per CDR3 protein. The data show 300,000 to 450,000 distinct CDR3 sequences, 4% to 6% seen once. Source: whole blood, taken in connection with sensitization to the hapten diphenylcyclopropenone (DPC). Every receptor here comes from a woman aged 45-65 years with alopecia areata. Some clones in this sample may be carry-over from other donors' samples.

This clonotype was counted ten times or more. The rearrangement joins TRBV4-1 to TRBJ1-5; D is ambiguous. Germline lookup yields CDR1 MGHRA and CDR2 YSYEKL. Between the trimmed V and J ends, which lost 4 bases and 2 bases, there was a span of 12 bases. The CDR3 spans 15 residues. CDR3 region: CASSPALMGNQPQHF. CDR3 bases: TGCGCCAGCAGCCCGGCCCTTATGGGCAATCAGCCCCAGCATTTT.

The chain is built from TRBV20-1 and TRBJ1-5; TRBD1 might be the D (5 bases). CDR1 and CDR2 (germline): DFQATT, SNEGSKA (reference sequence). V lost 7 bases and J 1 base, leaving 8 bases between the germline ends. The CDR3 has 12 residues. Here the CDR3 reads CSVGESNQPQHF. The CDR3 nucleotides read TGCAGTGTAGGGGAGAGCAATCAGCCCCAGCATTTT.

This clonotype was observed at least ten times. J is TRBJ2-3 and V is TRBV20-1, with D maybe TRBD1 (6 bases). There are 14 residues in the CDR3. Germline values: CDR1 DFQATT, CDR2 SNEGSKA (reference sequence). V was trimmed by 0 bases and J by 3 bases, leaving 10 bases between them. CDR3 nucleotides: TGCAGTGCTAGAGATCTCAGGGGTACAGATACGCAGTATTTT. Protein product: CSARDLRGTDTQYF.

The chain uses TRBV9 and TRBJ2-7; D is possibly TRBD1 or TRBD2 (7 bases each). Germline V gene lookup returns CDR1 SGDLS and CDR2 YYNGEE. V was shortened by 4 bases and J by 3 bases, with 20 bases between the two germline ends. The CDR3 contains 16 residues. As DNA, the CDR3 is TGTGCCAGCAGCCCAGAGGGGGGGACAGCCGACTACGAGCAGTACTTC. Translating it yields CASSPEGGTADYEQYF.

This clonotype occurred many times. The chain uses TRBV29-1 and TRBJ2-1; D is undetermined. The germline gives CDR1 SQVTM, CDR2 ANQGSEA. This CDR3 has 11 residues. Trimming left V 6 bases short and J 8 bases short, with 11 bases between. The CDR3 DNA follows: TGCAGCGTCCTGCAAGGCGATGAGCAGTTCTTC. Translation: CSVLQGDEQFF.

This clonotype has at least ten counts. The chain combines TRBV7-2 with TRBJ2-6; no definite D call. Germline CDR1 SGHTA, CDR2 FQGNSA. The CDR3 length is 16 residues. The V and J ends lost 5 bases and 1 base respectively, with 12 bases between them. In DNA, the CDR3 is TGTGCCAGCAGCCCTCAGAGTGGTTCTGGGGCCAACGTCCTGACTTTC. Its translation: CASSPQSGSGANVLTF.

This clonotype has ten or more counts. The chain is built from TRBV12-3 or TRBV12-4 and TRBJ2-5; 14 bases are shared with TRBD2. Germline trimming cut 6 bases from V and 5 bases from J; bases unmatched to any gene: 14. The CDR3 contains 18 residues. CDR3 DNA sequence: TGTGCCAGCAGCCCCGCCAGCGGACTAGCGGGAGGTTGGGAGACCCAGTACTTC. Translating gives CASSPASGLAGGWETQYF.

In its sample, this clonotype was seen many times. The chain couples TRBV5-1 to TRBJ1-2; D ambiguous. V was clipped by 1 base and J by 2 bases, with 15 bases between them. The CDR3 spans 16 residues. The germline CDR1 and CDR2 sequences are SGHRS and YFSETQ. In DNA, the CDR3 is TGCGCCAGCAGCTTGCAAACACATGACAAGAACTATGGCTACACCTTC. Residues: CASSLQTHDKNYGYTF.

This clonotype was picked up many times. The chain employs TRBV18 and TRBJ1-1; no clear D. CDR1 KGHSH and CDR2 LQKENI come from the germline V gene. The CDR3 is made up of 13 amino acids. Trimming left V 5 bases short and J 1 base short, with 8 bases between. The CDR3 sequence: CASSATTNTEAFF. In DNA form, the CDR3 reads TGTGCCAGCTCAGCGACAACGAACACTGAAGCTTTCTTT.

The V call is TRBV19, the J call TRBJ2-5, with D perhaps given as TRBD1 or TRBD2 (5 bases each). The CDR3 totals 15 residues. CDR1 LNHDA and CDR2 SQIVND come from the germline V gene (reference sequence). Between the trimmed V and J ends, which lost 4 bases and 4 bases, there was a span of 16 bases. The CDR3: CASSTQVGVGETQYF. CDR3 DNA: TGTGCCAGTAGTACTCAGGTGGGGGTAGGAGAGACCCAGTACTTC.

The CDR3 DNA follows: TGCAGCGTTGGGGCAGGTTACAATCAGCCCCAGCATTTT. Protein product: CSVGAGYNQPQHF. This chain joins TRBV29-1 and TRBJ1-5, with D hard to call. Per germline, CDR1 SQVTM and CDR2 ANQGSEA. The CDR3 extends over 13 amino acids. V was pared by 4 bases and J by 3 bases, with 10 bases between.

This clonotype has at least ten counts. J is TRBJ2-3 and V is TRBV20-1; no clear D. The CDR3 is 14 residues long. V gave up 5 bases and J gave up 5 bases, with 17 bases separating them. Germline V lookup: CDR1 DFQATT, CDR2 SNEGSKA (reference sequence). The CDR3: CSAPDLEMGDTQYF. The DNA for the CDR3 is TGCAGTGCTCCGGATCTGGAGATGGGAGATACGCAGTATTTT.

A few counts support this clonotype. CDR3 DNA: TGTGCCAGCAGGGGCGGACTATCTTCCTACGAGCAGTACTTC. This gives the protein CASRGGLSSYEQYF. V gene TRBV2 combines with J gene TRBJ2-7; D perhaps matches TRBD2 (6 bases). V lost 6 bases to trimming and J lost 1 base, with 13 bases between them. The CDR3 totals 14 residues. From germline, CDR1 is SNHLY and CDR2 FYNNEI.

This clonotype came up many times. The chain carries TRBV12-3 or TRBV12-4 and TRBJ1-5, with 11 bases aligning to TRBD1. Unmatched junction bases numbered 5, after V lost 4 bases and J lost 9 bases. The CDR3 spans 14 residues. In DNA form, the CDR3 reads TGTGCCAGCAGTTGGGGACAGGGGGGTGGGCCCCAGCATTTT. It is translated as CASSWGQGGGPQHF.

This clonotype showed up many times. This chain connects TRBV4-2 to TRBJ1-5; the match to TRBD1 covers 8 bases. CDR1 LGHNA and CDR2 YNFKEQ come from the germline V gene. The CDR3 length is 17 residues. V was clipped by 3 bases and J by 7 bases; unmatched bases: 14. This CDR3 is CASSQASTGESGQPQHF. As DNA, the CDR3 is TGTGCCAGCAGCCAGGCTTCGACAGGGGAAAGTGGACAGCCCCAGCATTTT.

The chain carries TRBV9 and TRBJ1-4; TRBD1 aligns across 8 bases. There are 12 residues in the CDR3. V lost 4 bases and J lost 10; bases outside the gene matches: 3. From germline, CDR1 is SGDLS and CDR2 YYNGEE. The CDR3 DNA reads TGTGCCAGCAGCCCAGGACAGGGAAAACTGTTTTTT. Its translation is CASSPGQGKLFF. The full variable domain, rest sourced from reference TRBV9 and TRBJ1-4, is DSGVTQTPKHLITATGQRVTLRCSPRSGDLSVYWYQQSLDQGLQFLIQYYNGEERAKGNILERFSAQQFPDLHSELNLSSLELGDSALYFCASSPGQGKLFFGSGTQLSVL.

This chain links TRBV20-1 with TRBJ2-2, with 7 bases that match TRBD2. CDR3 length: 14 residues. The V gene end was trimmed by 5 bases and the J gene end by 3 bases; junction bases not matched to a gene: 6. Germline loops: CDR1 DFQATT, CDR2 SNEGSKA (reference sequence). CDR3 sequence: CSASSGTHTGELFF. CDR3 DNA sequence: TGCAGTGCTTCCAGCGGGACGCACACCGGGGAGCTGTTTTTT.

Ten or more counts support this clonotype. This chain joins TRBV6-4 and TRBJ2-2; a weak D match, TRBD1 (5 bases). V gave up 6 bases and J gave up 2 bases, with 13 bases separating them. Germline V gene sequence: CDR1 MRHNA, CDR2 SNTAGT. This CDR3 is 15 amino acids long. The DNA of the CDR3 is TGTGCCAGCAGCTACAGGCATTTCAACACCGGGGAGCTGTTTTTT. Its translation: CASSYRHFNTGELFF.

This chain connects TRBV13 to TRBJ2-3; maybe TRBD2 (6 bases). Germline values: CDR1 PRHDT, CDR2 FYEKMQ (reference sequence). CDR3 length: 16 amino acids. V lost 7 bases to trimming and J lost 6 bases, with 23 bases between them. This chain's CDR3 is CASNPATGLRKDTQYF. The CDR3 nucleotides read TGTGCCAGCAACCCCGCCACGGGACTCAGGAAGGATACGCAGTATTTT.

This clonotype occurred many times. The chain uses TRBV7-3 and TRBJ1-1; 7 bases fit TRBD1. The germline CDR1 and CDR2 sequences are SGHTA and FQGTGA. This CDR3 contains 15 residues. J lost 4 bases, V lost 5 bases, and 10 bases had no gene match. The CDR3 here is CASSPAGGEGTEAFF. The DNA of the CDR3 is TGTGCCAGCAGCCCGGCAGGGGGGGAAGGCACTGAAGCTTTCTTT.

This clonotype has a handful of counts. This chain joins TRBV4-3 and TRBJ2-5; the D gene could be TRBD1 or TRBD2 (5 bases each). CDR1 is LGHNA, CDR2 YSLEER, per germline. The CDR3 has 16 amino acids. With 3 bases removed from V and 5 bases from J, the gap between germline ends came to 19 bases. The CDR3, as DNA: TGCGCCAGCAGCCAGGGGCAGAGCGGACCGGGGGAGACCCAGTACTTC. It codes for CASSQGQSGPGETQYF.

This clonotype was observed at least ten times. The chain uses TRBV27 and TRBJ2-3; possibly TRBD1 or TRBD2 for D (6 bases each). Per the germline V gene, CDR1 is MNHEY and CDR2 is SMNVEV (reference sequence). V lost 2 bases, J lost 0 bases, and 12 bases lay in between. The CDR3 runs 16 residues. CDR3 coding DNA: TGTGCCAGCAGTTTAATAGGGGGGCCAAGCACAGATACGCAGTATTTT. It translates to CASSLIGGPSTDTQYF.